These 5 T cell receptor beta chains share one sample of origin, sequenced in a study of untreated major depressive disorder. TCRdb's table, derived via immunoSEQ multiplex PCR, lists solely in-frame clones and lacks some. The sample carries about 21,000 clones, about nine tenths recorded once. Sequenced: CD4+ T cells from PBMCs. The receptor set was obtained from a woman aged 40-49 years in good health.

V gene TRBV25-1 combines with J gene TRBJ2-7; 8 nucleotides align to TRBD1. The length of the CDR3 is 15 residues. Per germline, CDR1 MGHDK and CDR2 SYGVNS. The J segment lost 2 bases and the V segment lost 5 bases, leaving 8 bases of the junction unmatched. CDR3 loop: CASSFGRTGPYEQYF. As DNA, the CDR3 is TGTGCCAGCAGTTTCGGGCGGACAGGGCCCTACGAGCAGTACTTC.

The V gene is TRBV7-8, the J gene TRBJ2-7; possible D gene TRBD1, 6 bases. Germline V lookup: CDR1 SGHVS, CDR2 FQNEAQ. With 5 bases removed from V and 9 bases from J, the gap between germline ends came to 17 bases. The CDR3 runs to 13 residues. DNA of the CDR3: TGTGCCAGCAGCCAGGACAGCTTTGGGCGGCAGTACTTC. Translation gives CASSQDSFGRQYF.

This clone was recorded only once. V usage is TRBV28 and J usage is TRBJ1-1, with 7 bases lining up with TRBD1. Germline CDR1 is MDHEN and CDR2 is SYDVKM. The V and J ends lost 3 bases and 0 bases, in that order; junction bases with no gene match: 10. The CDR3 is made up of 17 amino acids. CDR3 nucleotide sequence: TGTGCCAGCAGTTTCTTGACGCTGGGACAGCTGAACACTGAAGCTTTCTTT. This translates into CASSFLTLGQLNTEAFF.

The gene calls are TRBV19 and TRBJ2-1; possibly TRBD1 or TRBD2 for D (7 bases each). Per the germline V gene, CDR1 is LNHDA and CDR2 is SQIVND (reference sequence). The CDR3 consists of 16 residues. Trimming cost V 4 bases and J 8 bases, with 21 bases left between them. This CDR3 reads CASSRNRGPREDEQFF. For the CDR3, the DNA is TGTGCCAGTAGTAGAAACAGGGGACCCCGGGAGGATGAGCAGTTCTTC.

The chain is built from TRBV19 and TRBJ2-5; perhaps D is TRBD1 or TRBD2 (5 bases each). The CDR3 loop spans 13 amino acids. Trimming took off 5 bases at V and 2 bases at J, with 9 bases between the two ends. Germline assignment: CDR1 LNHDA and CDR2 SQIVND (reference sequence). In nucleotides, the CDR3 is TGTGCCAGTAGTTCGGGGCTTCAAGAGACCCAGTACTTC. Its protein product is CASSSGLQETQYF.